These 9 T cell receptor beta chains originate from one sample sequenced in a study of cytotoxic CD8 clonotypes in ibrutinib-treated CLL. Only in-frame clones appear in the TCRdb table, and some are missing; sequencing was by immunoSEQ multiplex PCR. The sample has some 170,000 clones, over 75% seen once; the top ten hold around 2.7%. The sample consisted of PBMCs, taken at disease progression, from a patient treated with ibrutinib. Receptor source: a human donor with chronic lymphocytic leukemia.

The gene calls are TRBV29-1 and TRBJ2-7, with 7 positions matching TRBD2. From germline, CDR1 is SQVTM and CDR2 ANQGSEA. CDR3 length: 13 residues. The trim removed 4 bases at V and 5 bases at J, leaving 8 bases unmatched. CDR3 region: CSVVLRGVNEQYF. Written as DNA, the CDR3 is TGCAGCGTTGTCTTACGGGGGGTAAACGAGCAGTACTTC.

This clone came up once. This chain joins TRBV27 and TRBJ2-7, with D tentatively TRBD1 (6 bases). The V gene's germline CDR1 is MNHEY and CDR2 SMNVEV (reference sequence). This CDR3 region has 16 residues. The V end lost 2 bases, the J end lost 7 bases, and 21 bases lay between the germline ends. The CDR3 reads CASSLGQNPLVWEQYF. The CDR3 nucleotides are TGTGCCAGCAGTTTAGGACAGAACCCCCTGGTGTGGGAGCAGTACTTC.

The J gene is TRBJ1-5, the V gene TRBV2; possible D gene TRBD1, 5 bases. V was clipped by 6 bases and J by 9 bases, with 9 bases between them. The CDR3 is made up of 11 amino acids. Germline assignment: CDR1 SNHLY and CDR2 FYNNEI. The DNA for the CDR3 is TGTGCCAGCAGGGCCGGGGGGCCCCAGCATTTT. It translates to CASRAGGPQHF.

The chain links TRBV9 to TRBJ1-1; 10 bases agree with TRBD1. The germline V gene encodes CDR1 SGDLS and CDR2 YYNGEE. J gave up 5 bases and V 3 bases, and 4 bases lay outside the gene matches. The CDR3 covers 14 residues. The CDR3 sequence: CASSATGGSTEAFF. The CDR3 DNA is TGTGCCAGCAGCGCGACAGGGGGCAGTACTGAAGCTTTCTTT.

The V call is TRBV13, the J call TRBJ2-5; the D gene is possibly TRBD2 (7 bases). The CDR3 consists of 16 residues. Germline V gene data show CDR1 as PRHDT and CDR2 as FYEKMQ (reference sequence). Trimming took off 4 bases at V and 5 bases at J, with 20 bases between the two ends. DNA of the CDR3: TGTGCCAGCAGCTCTGGGGGGGGCAATATCTTGGAGACCCAGTACTTC. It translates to CASSSGGGNILETQYF.

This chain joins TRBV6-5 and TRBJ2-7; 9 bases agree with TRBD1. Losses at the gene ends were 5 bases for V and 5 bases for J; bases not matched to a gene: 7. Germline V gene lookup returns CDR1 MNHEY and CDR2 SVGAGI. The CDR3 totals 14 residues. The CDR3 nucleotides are TGTGCCAGCAGTCGCGGGACAGGGACGCACGAGCAGTACTTC. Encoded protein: CASSRGTGTHEQYF.

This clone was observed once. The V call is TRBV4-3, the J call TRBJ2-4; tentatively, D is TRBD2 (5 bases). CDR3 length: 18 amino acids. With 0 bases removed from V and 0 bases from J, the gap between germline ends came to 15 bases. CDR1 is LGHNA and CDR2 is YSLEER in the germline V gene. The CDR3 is CASSQEWMGDLAKNIQYF. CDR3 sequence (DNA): TGCGCCAGCAGCCAAGAGTGGATGGGAGATCTAGCCAAAAACATTCAGTACTTC.

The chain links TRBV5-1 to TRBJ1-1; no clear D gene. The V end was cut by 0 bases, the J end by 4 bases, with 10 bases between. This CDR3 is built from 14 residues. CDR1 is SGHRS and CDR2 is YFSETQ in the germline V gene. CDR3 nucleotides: TGCGCCAGCAGCTTGGACTCACTGGGCACTGAAGCTTTCTTT. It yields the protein CASSLDSLGTEAFF.

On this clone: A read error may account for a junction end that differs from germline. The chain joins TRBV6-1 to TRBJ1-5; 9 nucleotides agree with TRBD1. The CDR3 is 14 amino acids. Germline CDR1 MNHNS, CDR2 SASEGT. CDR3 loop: CASRTGASNQPQHF. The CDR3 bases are TGTGCAAGCAGGACAGGGGCATCTAATCAGCCCCAGCATTTT.